The clone carrying this T cell receptor (beta chain) showed up just once. This record belongs to a study of CD8 T cells in Susac syndrome. V was pared by 6 bases and J by 3 bases, with 8 bases of the junction left unmatched. Germline lookup yields CDR1 DFQATT and CDR2 SNEGSKA (reference sequence). CDR3 length: 14 amino acids. The authors reverse transcribed roughly 0.5 to 1 ug RNA with random hexamers. With immunoSEQ multiplex PCR, TCR beta CDR3 was amplified across 54 Vbeta and 13 Jbeta. TCRdb recomputed calls from the immunoSEQ multiplex PCR reads with MiXCR, one row per CDR3 protein. The sample has about 190,000 distinct CDR3 sequences; around 95% are singletons. CD8+ and CD4+ blood T cells underwent TCR beta sequencing. Recently defined diagnostic criteria for definite or probable disease were fulfilled by Susac syndrome patients. Negative isolation yielded the CD8+ and CD4+ T cells, while FACS enriched the TEMRA cells.

This TCR was sampled from a human donor with Susac syndrome. Sample: CD4+ T cells from PBMCs. The chain links TRBV20-1 to TRBJ1-5, with 7 positions matching TRBD1. The CDR3 nucleotides read TGCAGTGCCCGTGGACAGGCCAACAATCAGCCCCAGCATTTT. Translation: CSARGQANNQPQHF.